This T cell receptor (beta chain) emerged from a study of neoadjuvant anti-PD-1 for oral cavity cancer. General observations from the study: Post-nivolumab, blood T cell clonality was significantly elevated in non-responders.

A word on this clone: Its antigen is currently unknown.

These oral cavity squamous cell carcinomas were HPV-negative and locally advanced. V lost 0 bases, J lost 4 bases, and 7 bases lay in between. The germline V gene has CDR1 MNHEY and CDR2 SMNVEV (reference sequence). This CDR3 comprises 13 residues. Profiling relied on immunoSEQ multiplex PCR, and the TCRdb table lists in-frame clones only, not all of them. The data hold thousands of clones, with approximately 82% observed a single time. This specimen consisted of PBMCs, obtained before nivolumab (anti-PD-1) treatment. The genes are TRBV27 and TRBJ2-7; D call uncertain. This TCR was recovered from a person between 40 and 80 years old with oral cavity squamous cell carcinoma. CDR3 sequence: CASSLSERYEQYF. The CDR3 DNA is TGTGCCAGCAGTTTATCGGAACGATACGAGCAGTACTTC.